This T cell receptor (beta chain) was identified in a study of blood T cell repertoires in COVID-19. Here immunoSEQ multiplex PCR was the method, and the copy in TCRdb shows in-frame clones only, minus some. The table has fewer than 400,000 clones, 85% seen once. V gave up 3 bases and J gave up 1 base, with 6 bases separating them. There are 13 residues in the CDR3. Germline values: CDR1 LNHDA, CDR2 SQIVND (reference sequence). The receptor was derived from a woman under 30 with acute or convalescent COVID-19. The rearrangement joins TRBV19 to TRBJ1-1; D remains ambiguous. The sample consisted of peripheral blood. CDR3 sequence reads: CASSMRQNTEAFF. Written as DNA, the CDR3 is TGTGCCAGTAGTATGAGACAGAACACTGAAGCTTTCTTT.